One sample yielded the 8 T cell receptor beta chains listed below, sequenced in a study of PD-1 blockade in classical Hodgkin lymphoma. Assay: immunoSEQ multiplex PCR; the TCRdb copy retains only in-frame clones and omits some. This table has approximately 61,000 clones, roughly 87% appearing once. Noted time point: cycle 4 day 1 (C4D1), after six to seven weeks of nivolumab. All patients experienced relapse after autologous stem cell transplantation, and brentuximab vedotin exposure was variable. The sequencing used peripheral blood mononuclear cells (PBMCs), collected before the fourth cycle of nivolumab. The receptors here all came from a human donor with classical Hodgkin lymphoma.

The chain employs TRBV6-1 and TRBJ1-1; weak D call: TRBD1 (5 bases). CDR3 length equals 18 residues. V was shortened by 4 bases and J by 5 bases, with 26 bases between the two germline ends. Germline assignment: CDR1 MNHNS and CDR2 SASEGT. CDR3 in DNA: TGTGCCAGCAGTGTTAAGATAATTCCCACAGGTAGCGAAACTGAAGCTTTCTTT. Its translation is CASSVKIIPTGSETEAFF.

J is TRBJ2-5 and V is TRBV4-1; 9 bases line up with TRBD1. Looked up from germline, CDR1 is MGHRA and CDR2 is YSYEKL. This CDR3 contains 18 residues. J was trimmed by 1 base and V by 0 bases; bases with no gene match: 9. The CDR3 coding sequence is TGCGCCAGCAGCCAAGATAGGGACAGGGTGGGCCTCCAAGAGACCCAGTACTTC. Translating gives CASSQDRDRVGLQETQYF.

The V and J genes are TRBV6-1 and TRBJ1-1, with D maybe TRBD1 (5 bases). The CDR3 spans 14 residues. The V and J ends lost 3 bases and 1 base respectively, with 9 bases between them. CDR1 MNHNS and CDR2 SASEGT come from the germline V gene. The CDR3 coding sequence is TGTGCCAGCAGTGATCTGGGGGAGAACACTGAAGCTTTCTTT. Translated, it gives CASSDLGENTEAFF.

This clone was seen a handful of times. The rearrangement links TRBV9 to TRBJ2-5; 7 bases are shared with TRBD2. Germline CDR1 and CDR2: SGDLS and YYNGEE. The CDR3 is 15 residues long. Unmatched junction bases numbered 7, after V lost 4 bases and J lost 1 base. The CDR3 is CASSPGGEFQETQYF. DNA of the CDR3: TGTGCCAGCAGCCCTGGGGGGGAATTCCAAGAGACCCAGTACTTC.

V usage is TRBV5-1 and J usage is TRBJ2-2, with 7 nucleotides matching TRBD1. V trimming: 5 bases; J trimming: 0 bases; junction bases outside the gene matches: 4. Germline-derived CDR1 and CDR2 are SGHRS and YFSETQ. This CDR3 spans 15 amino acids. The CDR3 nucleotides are TGCGCCAGCAGACAGGGGCCCGCGAACACCGGGGAGCTGTTTTTT. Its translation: CASRQGPANTGELFF.

The CDR3 DNA is TGTGCCAGCAGTGCTCCTACCACAGATACGCAGTATTTT. This translates into CASSAPTTDTQYF. V and J are TRBV5-4 and TRBJ2-3; no definite D call. This CDR3 is 13 amino acids long. The V gene lost 5 bases and the J gene lost 2 bases, with 9 bases spanning the gap. Per germline, CDR1 SGHNT and CDR2 YYREEE (reference sequence).

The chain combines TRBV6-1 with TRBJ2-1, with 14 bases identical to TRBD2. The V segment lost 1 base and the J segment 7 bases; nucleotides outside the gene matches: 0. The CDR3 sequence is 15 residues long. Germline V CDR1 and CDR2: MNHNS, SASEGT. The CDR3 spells CASSEGTSGGNEQFF. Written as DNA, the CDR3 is TGTGCCAGCAGTGAAGGGACTAGCGGGGGGAATGAGCAGTTCTTC.

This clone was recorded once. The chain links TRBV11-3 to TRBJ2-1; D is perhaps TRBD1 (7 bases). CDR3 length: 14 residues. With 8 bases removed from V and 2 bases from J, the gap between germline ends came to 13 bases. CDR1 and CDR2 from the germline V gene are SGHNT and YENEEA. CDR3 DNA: TGTGCCAGCTCTCAGGGGGGCCCCTACAATGAGCAGTTCTTC. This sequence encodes CASSQGGPYNEQFF.